This is a list of T cell receptor beta chains from one sample in a study of blood T cell repertoires in COVID-19. Sequencing used immunoSEQ multiplex PCR; TCRdb keeps in-frame clones, though not all of them. The sample comprises approximately 180,000 clones, about 85% of which are singletons, and 20% to 25% rests with the top ten. Sequencing used peripheral blood. All receptors come from a man aged 55-75 years with active or convalescent COVID-19. The CDR3 runs from the conserved cysteine through the conserved F or W. A D gene is named only where the DNA matches it firmly. Some rows have no size entry. The others give once, few or many, or a class for an expanded clone.

J	size	V	D	DNA	CDR3
TRBJ2-7	NA	TRBV5-1	NA	TGCGCCAGCAGCTTGATCGACAGCGACGAGCAGTACTTC	CASSLIDSDEQYF
TRBJ2-1	NA	TRBV12-3/TRBV12-4	NA	TGTGCCAGCAGACTAGACCAAGGGAATGAGCAGTTCTTC	CASRLDQGNEQFF
TRBJ2-3	once	TRBV11-1	TRBD1	TGTGCCAGCAGACCAGGCAGGGGGCAGAGCACAGATACGCAGTATTTT	CASRPGRGQSTDTQYF
TRBJ1-6	NA	TRBV2	NA	TGTGCCAGCAGTGAAGCGCAGGGCAGGGGTCCCCTCCACTTT	CASSEAQGRGPLHF
TRBJ1-2	NA	TRBV6-5	NA	TGTGCCAGCAGCTCCCGAAGGGGTGGCTACACCTTC	CASSSRRGGYTF
TRBJ2-3	NA	TRBV4-2	NA	TGTGCCAGCAGCCAAGACAGGATACCCACAGATACGCAGTATTTT	CASSQDRIPTDTQYF
TRBJ1-1	NA	TRBV29-1	NA	TGCAGCGCCATAACAGGGATCCTGAACACTGAAGCTTTCTTT	CSAITGILNTEAFF
TRBJ2-4	NA	TRBV18	NA	TGTGCCAGCTCATACCCTTTCGGGCGGGTAGCCAAAAACATTCAGTACTTC	CASSYPFGRVAKNIQYF
TRBJ2-5	NA	TRBV5-6	TRBD1	TGTGCCAGCAGCCAGCCGACAGGGACAGAGACCCAGTACTTC	CASSQPTGTETQYF
TRBJ2-7	NA	TRBV4-1	TRBD1	TGCGCCAGCAGCCCCCGGGACAGTACAGGCAACGAGCAGTACTTC	CASSPRDSTGNEQYF
TRBJ1-1	NA	TRBV12-3/TRBV12-4	NA	TGTGCCAGCAGTTTTGGAGGCCATGGAGCTTTCTTT	CASSFGGHGAFF
TRBJ1-1	once	TRBV2	NA	TGTGCCAGCAGAAAACAGGGAAACACTGAAGCTTTCTTT	CASRKQGNTEAFF